The entry that follows covers one T cell receptor (beta chain) sequence. This entry belongs to a study of T cells in Graves' hyperthyroidism and ophthalmopathy. The CDR3 runs to 15 residues. Germline V CDR1 and CDR2: LGHDT, YNNKEL (reference sequence). V dropped 1 base and J dropped 2 bases, with 10 bases sitting between them. RNA transcripts served as the template for amplifying TCR beta CDR3 regions. A first-round RT-PCR of the TCR CDR3 used the HTBI primer set. A single record per CDR3 protein comes from TCRdb applying MiXCR to the multiplex PCR reads. The data show fewer than 500,000 distinct CDR3 sequences, with approximately 13% seen just once and around 20% held by the top ten.

This TCR was recovered from a man aged 25 to 40 with Graves' hyperthyroidism that later progressed to Graves' ophthalmopathy. This sequence joins TRBV3-1 and TRBJ2-3; D possibly uses TRBD1 or TRBD2 (5 bases each). Sequenced input: blood. In nucleotides, the CDR3 is TGTGCCAGCAGCCAAGCCGGGGCCTCCACAGATACGCAGTATTTT. It translates to CASSQAGASTDTQYF.